The T cell receptor (beta chain) under discussion was sequenced for a study of T-cell reconstitution after alpha-beta-depleted transplantation in children. Unique molecular identifiers featured in how the TCRbeta library was prepared. TCRdb passed the PCR reads through MiXCR, listing each CDR3 protein once. This table has over 200,000 distinct CDR3 sequences, approximately 10% appearing once. The CDR3 contains 15 residues. Trimming took 4 bases from V and 1 from J, leaving 15 bases between them. From germline, CDR1 is SGHRS and CDR2 YFSETQ. Study results and limitations: Some patients' high day-60 TCRbeta diversity was traced to surviving recipient T cells and thymic progenitors.

This clonotype has a count of ten or more. The antigen remains unidentified. J is TRBJ2-7 and V is TRBV5-1, with D perhaps matching TRBD2 (7 bases). The specimen comprised PBMCs, sampled before TCRalphabeta/CD19-depleted stem cell transplant. The sequence derives from a child less than two years old with acute myeloid leukemia, due to receive a stem cell transplant. The CDR3 here is CASSGSRGASYEQYF. CDR3 sequence (DNA): TGCGCCAGCAGCGGCTCCCGGGGGGCTTCCTACGAGCAGTACTTC.